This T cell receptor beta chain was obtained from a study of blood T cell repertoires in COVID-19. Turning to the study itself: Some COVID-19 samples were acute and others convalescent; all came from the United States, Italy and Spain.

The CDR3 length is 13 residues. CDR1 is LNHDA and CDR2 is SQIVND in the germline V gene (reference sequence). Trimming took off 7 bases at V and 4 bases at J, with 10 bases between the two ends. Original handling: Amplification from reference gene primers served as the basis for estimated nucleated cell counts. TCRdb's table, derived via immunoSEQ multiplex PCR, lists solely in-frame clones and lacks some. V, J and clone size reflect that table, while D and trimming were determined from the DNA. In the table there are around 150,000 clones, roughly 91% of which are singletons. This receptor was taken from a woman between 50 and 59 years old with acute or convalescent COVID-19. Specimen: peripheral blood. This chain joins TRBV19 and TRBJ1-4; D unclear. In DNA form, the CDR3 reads TGTGCCAGTACCTCCCTAGGTAATGAAAAACTGTTTTTT. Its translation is CASTSLGNEKLFF.